Below, one T cell receptor (beta chain) is given with its context. V lost 8 bases, J lost 4 bases, and 9 bases lay in between. The CDR3 covers 12 residues. Germline V gene sequence: CDR1 MNHNS, CDR2 SASEGT. The entry originates in a study of shared clonotypes between healthy human individuals. At deep level, the assay was performed. Genomic DNA of each subset was evenly split across several immunoSEQ plates. Clones were sequenced by immunoSEQ multiplex PCR, and TCRdb holds only the in-frame ones, with some missing. The table lists millions of clones, more than 80% of them singletons. Material: naive CD4+ T cells sorted from blood. Subset: CD45RA+ positively selected. This chain connects TRBV6-1 to TRBJ1-5; D not certain. The receptor comes from a young man in good health. DNA for the CDR3: TGTGCCAGCGGGCGCGGGAATCAGCCCCAGCATTTT. This gives the protein CASGRGNQPQHF.